One T cell receptor beta chain is described in this entry. Its target is not known. This entry is derived from a study of cytomegalovirus exposure and HLA in healthy donors. Germline CDR1 and CDR2: SGHVS and FNYEAQ. This CDR3 has 13 amino acids. Trimming took 5 bases from V and 1 from J, leaving 8 bases between them. General study results and limits: Associated with cytomegalovirus, according to the listing, were approximately 160 TCR beta chains.

The repertoire was sequenced with immunoSEQ multiplex PCR; TCRdb's copy has only in-frame clones and lacks some. The data show about 200,000 clones, 81% seen once. The donors were members of the validation cohort comprising over 100 subjects, separate from the roughly 670-subject first cohort. Sequencing was done on a sample of PBMCs. The chain links TRBV7-6 to TRBJ1-1; D unresolved. This receptor was identified in a woman aged 30 to 39 in good health and CMV-seronegative. This chain's CDR3 is CASSTSRNTEAFF. The CDR3 nucleotides are TGTGCCAGCAGCACATCCAGGAACACTGAAGCTTTCTTT.